This T cell receptor (beta chain) came from a study of cytomegalovirus exposure and HLA in healthy donors. Study-wide points: The presence/absence work took it that sequencing depth was about the same across donors.

Comments on this clone: Its antigen is as yet unknown.

Trimming removed 4 bases from V and 3 bases from J, with 8 bases in between. This CDR3 is built from 13 residues. CDR1 is SGHDN, CDR2 FVKESK, per germline. The PCR ran on 60 Vbeta and 13 Jbeta primers. In the original workflow: In a later analysis, the count reached about 75 million unique TCR beta chains, with about 9.9 million shared. The data were produced by immunoSEQ multiplex PCR, yet TCRdb's version contains in-frame clones alone and is incomplete. The V and J calls and clone size were taken over from that table, and D and trimming were inferred from the DNA. The table shows fewer than 80,000 clones, with 65% to 80% occurring only once.

The gene calls are TRBV14 and TRBJ2-3; no definite D call. Sequencing was carried out using PBMCs. The clonotype originates from a man aged 30 to 45 in good health and CMV-seronegative. The chain's CDR3 is CASSRLTTDTQYF. The DNA for the CDR3 is TGTGCCAGCAGCCGCCTGACAACAGATACGCAGTATTTT.